A single sample gave rise to the 3 T cell receptor beta chains below, sequenced in a study of blood T cell repertoires in COVID-19. Data came from immunoSEQ multiplex PCR; TCRdb stores just in-frame clones and leaves some out. The table lists 70,000 or so clones, approximately 86% of them singletons, with 15% to 20% in the top ten. The sample was peripheral blood. These receptors all come from a middle-aged man with COVID-19, enrolled during active disease.

The sample holds one count of this clone. The genes are TRBV28 and TRBJ1-4; possibly TRBD1 for D (5 bases). Germline V CDR1 and CDR2: MDHEN, SYDVKM. With 5 bases removed from V and 2 bases from J, the gap between germline ends came to 18 bases. CDR3 size: 17 residues. In DNA form, the CDR3 reads TGTGCCAGCAGTCCTGGGGGGTCGAGATTGACTAATGAAAAACTGTTTTTT. It encodes CASSPGGSRLTNEKLFF.

The rearrangement links TRBV19 to TRBJ2-7, with TRBD1 identical over 9 bases. The CDR3 covers 15 residues. V trimming: 5 bases; J trimming: 7 bases; junction bases outside the gene matches: 12. Germline values: CDR1 LNHDA, CDR2 SQIVND (reference sequence). CDR3 sequence reads: CASSAPGQGFGEQYF. CDR3 sequence (DNA): TGTGCCAGTAGTGCCCCGGGACAGGGTTTCGGAGAGCAGTACTTC. Full variable domain (missing parts from reference TRBV19 and TRBJ2-7): DGGITQSPKYLFRKEGQNVTLSCEQNLNHDAMYWYRQDPGQGLRLIYYSQIVNDFQKGDIAEGYSVSREKKESFPLTVTSAQKNPTAFYLCASSAPGQGFGEQYFGPGTRLTVT.

This chain links TRBV30 with TRBJ1-5, with D possibly TRBD1 on 5 matching bases. The V gene lost 1 base and the J gene lost 2 bases, with 9 bases spanning the gap. Germline values: CDR1 GTSNPN, CDR2 SVGIG (reference sequence). This CDR3 is 14 amino acids long. The DNA of the CDR3 is TGTGCCTGGAGTGAGGGGAACGGCAATCAGCCCCAGCATTTT. It specifies CAWSEGNGNQPQHF.